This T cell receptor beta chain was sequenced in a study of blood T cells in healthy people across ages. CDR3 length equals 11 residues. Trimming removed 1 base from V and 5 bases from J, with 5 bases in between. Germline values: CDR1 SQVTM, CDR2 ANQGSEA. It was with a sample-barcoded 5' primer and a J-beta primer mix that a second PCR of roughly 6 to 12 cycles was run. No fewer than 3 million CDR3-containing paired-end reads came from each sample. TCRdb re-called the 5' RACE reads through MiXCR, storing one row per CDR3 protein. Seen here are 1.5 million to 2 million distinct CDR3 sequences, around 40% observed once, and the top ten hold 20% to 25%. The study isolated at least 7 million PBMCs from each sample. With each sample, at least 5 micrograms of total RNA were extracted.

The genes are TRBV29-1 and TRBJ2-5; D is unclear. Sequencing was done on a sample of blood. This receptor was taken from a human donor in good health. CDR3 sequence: CSVEVTETQYF. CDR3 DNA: TGCAGCGTTGAAGTAACGGAGACCCAGTACTTC.